Listed here are 11 T cell receptor beta chains from one sample, sequenced in a study of Ad26.COV2.S vaccination and SARS-CoV-2 variants. Regarding treatment: 19 received Ad26.COV2.S at low or high dose, single or two shots; roughly 5 received placebo; per-sample allocation not given. At day 63 after the first vaccine or placebo injection, samples were drawn. Here immunoSEQ multiplex PCR was the method, and the copy in TCRdb shows in-frame clones only, minus some. The data show about 440,000 clones, around nine tenths seen once. The specimen was peripheral blood, collected in a trial of Ad26.COV2.S vaccine versus placebo. The receptors shown here come from a person between 18 and 65 years old who received the Ad26.COV2.S COVID-19 vaccine or a placebo.

The chain employs TRBV7-2 and TRBJ2-1, with TRBD2 as a possible D gene (5 bases). The V and J ends lost 3 bases and 6 bases respectively, with 6 bases between them. The germline CDR1 and CDR2 sequences are SGHTA and FQGNSA. The CDR3 extends over 12 amino acids. The CDR3 reads CASSFAGNEQFF. Here the CDR3 DNA reads TGTGCCAGCAGCTTCGCGGGCAATGAGCAGTTCTTC.

This chain joins TRBV4-3 and TRBJ2-1; tentative D call: TRBD2 (6 bases). This CDR3 is built from 13 residues. Trimming removed 4 bases at V and 6 bases at J, with 10 bases between. Germline loops: CDR1 LGHNA, CDR2 YSLEER. This chain's CDR3 is CASSRGLPNEQFF. CDR3 nucleotides: TGCGCCAGCAGCCGAGGACTACCCAATGAGCAGTTCTTC.

V and J are TRBV6-4 and TRBJ2-4; 9 bases align to TRBD1. The length of the CDR3 is 19 residues. Trimming took 5 bases from V and 0 from J; bases not matched to a gene: 14. CDR1 is MRHNA and CDR2 is SNTAGT in the germline V gene. The CDR3 DNA sequence: TGTGCCAGCAGTTTGGCCGGGACAGGGACCATTCTAGCCAAAAACATTCAGTACTTC. Translated, it gives CASSLAGTGTILAKNIQYF.

This chain connects TRBV15 to TRBJ1-4, with 7 positions matching TRBD1. CDR3 length: 15 amino acids. Germline V CDR1 and CDR2: LNHNV, YYDKDF (reference sequence). The V gene end was trimmed by 5 bases and the J gene end by 10 bases; junction bases not matched to a gene: 13. CDR3 nucleotides: TGTGCCACCAGCCCCCGGGACAGCTCGGCAATAAAACTGTTTTTT. Residues: CATSPRDSSAIKLFF.

The V and J genes are TRBV10-3 and TRBJ2-2; tentatively, D is TRBD2 (6 bases). V lost 8 bases and J 3 bases, leaving 13 bases between the germline ends. Germline CDR1 and CDR2: ENHRY and SYGVKD. The CDR3 spans 14 residues. CDR3: CAIGGDSYTGELFF. CDR3 nucleotide sequence: TGTGCCATCGGCGGGGACTCCTACACCGGGGAGCTGTTTTTT.

The chain joins TRBV3-1 (or the pseudogene TRBV3-2) to TRBJ2-2, with D perhaps TRBD1 or TRBD2 (5 bases each). This CDR3 is 13 amino acids long. Trimming pared 7 bases from V and 3 bases from J, leaving 9 bases between. Germline V gene sequence: CDR1 LGHDT, CDR2 YNNKEL (reference sequence). The CDR3 loop reads CASNEGYTGELFF. The CDR3 bases are TGTGCCAGCAATGAGGGGTACACCGGGGAGCTGTTTTTT.

The rearrangement uses TRBV5-1 and TRBJ1-1; D unclear. V was clipped by 4 bases and J by 4 bases, with 11 bases between them. Per the germline V gene, CDR1 is SGHRS and CDR2 is YFSETQ. The CDR3 consists of 13 residues. For the CDR3, the DNA is TGCGCCAGCAGCGTCGCACAGCGCACTGAAGCTTTCTTT. Its translation is CASSVAQRTEAFF.

This chain connects TRBV28 to TRBJ2-5, with D possibly being TRBD2 (5 bases). The CDR3 is 21 residues long. V was pared by 3 bases and J by 2 bases, with 31 bases between. CDR1 is MDHEN, CDR2 SYDVKM, per germline. The CDR3 DNA is TGTGCCAGCAGTTTTCGAAACCTCCTCCGTGGTCCCGCAGCGGAGCAAGAGACCCAGTACTTC. Protein sequence: CASSFRNLLRGPAAEQETQYF.

Remarks on this clone: Other DNA sequences in this sample translate to the same CDR3. The chain combines TRBV5-1 with TRBJ1-1, with a weak D call TRBD1 (5 bases). Germline loops: CDR1 SGHRS, CDR2 YFSETQ. The CDR3 contains 15 residues. The V and J ends lost 4 bases and 4 bases respectively, with 17 bases between them. For the CDR3, the DNA is TGCGCCAGCAGCCTGCGTCCAGGGTCGGGCACTGAAGCTTTCTTT. Its translation is CASSLRPGSGTEAFF. Using reference TRBV5-1 and TRBJ1-1 for the parts outside the CDR3, the full variable domain is KAGVTQTPRYLIKTRGQQVTLSCSPISGHRSVSWYQQTPGQGLQFLFEYFSETQRNKGNFPGRFSGRQFSNSRSEMNVSTLELGDSALYLCASSLRPGSGTEAFFGQGTRLTVV.

This sequence joins TRBV7-8 and TRBJ2-7; 10 bases agree with TRBD1. Germline-derived CDR1 and CDR2 are SGHVS and FQNEAQ. The CDR3 is made up of 16 amino acids. V trimming: 5 bases; J trimming: 0 bases; junction bases outside the gene matches: 7. The CDR3 coding sequence is TGTGCCAGCAGCACCCGGGACAGGGGTGTCTCCTACGAGCAGTACTTC. It encodes CASSTRDRGVSYEQYF.

The chain employs TRBV28 and TRBJ1-5; D uncertain. Trimming removed 7 bases at V and 0 bases at J, with 10 bases between. The CDR3 extends over 14 amino acids. Per germline, CDR1 MDHEN and CDR2 SYDVKM. Here the CDR3 DNA reads TGTGCCAGCATGGCAGATTATAGCAATCAGCCCCAGCATTTT. Its protein is CASMADYSNQPQHF.